The 25 T cell receptor beta chains given below trace back to one sample, sequenced in a study of shared clonotypes between healthy human individuals (dated by TCRdb to about 2020). CD8 naive samples consisted of CD45RO-negative cells that were positively selected for CCR7, yielding a CD45RA+CCR7+ population without TemRA cells. Library generation was performed with the immunoSEQ multiplex PCR assay. Sourced from immuneACCESS, this table was stored by TCRdb with only in-frame sequences that have V and J called. A share of the clones is absent; for the studies checked, an unresolved V gene accounts for under half, and the remainder has no known explanation. The sample table shows about 2.1 million clones, and about 92% are seen once. Under 2% of the sample is held by the ten biggest clonotypes. The sequencing sample was made of naive CD8+ T cells from PBMCs. Read against the paper, the sample's cell subset or site label means: CD45RA+CCR7+. These receptors came from a young man in good health. Some clones in this sample may be carry-over from other donors' samples.

The genes are TRBV14 and TRBJ2-2; the D gene is possibly TRBD2 (6 bases). CDR1 is SGHDN and CDR2 is FVKESK in the germline V gene. V was trimmed by 0 bases and J by 5 bases, leaving 16 bases between them. There are 17 residues in the CDR3. Here the CDR3 reads CASSQEGWDSVTGELFF. The CDR3 DNA follows: TGTGCCAGCAGCCAAGAAGGCTGGGACTCCGTGACCGGGGAGCTGTTTTTT.

The V gene is TRBV19, the J gene TRBJ1-5; D gene uncertain. The CDR3 extends over 15 amino acids. The germline V and J ends were trimmed by 2 bases and 0 bases, with 8 bases remaining between them. CDR1 LNHDA and CDR2 SQIVND come from the germline V gene (reference sequence). In DNA form, the CDR3 reads TGTGCCAGTAGTATATCAGGATCTAGCAATCAGCCCCAGCATTTT. This translates into CASSISGSSNQPQHF.

The chain is built from TRBV2 and TRBJ2-5, with 7 nucleotides matching TRBD1. V shed 6 bases, J shed 1 base, and the junction held 11 bases outside the gene matches. In germline, CDR1 is SNHLY, CDR2 FYNNEI. CDR3 length equals 16 residues. CDR3: CASRTRPQGPQETQYF. The CDR3 DNA reads TGTGCCAGCAGGACCCGACCACAGGGGCCCCAAGAGACCCAGTACTTC.

The J gene is TRBJ2-3, the V gene TRBV6-6, with a possible D match to TRBD1 (6 bases). Looked up from germline, CDR1 is MNHNY and CDR2 is SVGAGI (reference sequence). Trimming stripped 2 bases from V and 5 bases from J, with 17 bases between. This CDR3 is built from 16 residues. CDR3 residues: CASSYSNKGVGDTQYF. The DNA of the CDR3 is TGTGCCAGCAGTTACAGTAATAAGGGGGTGGGAGATACGCAGTATTTT.

The V call is TRBV27, the J call TRBJ2-7; tentatively, D is TRBD1 (5 bases). This CDR3 has 18 amino acids. In germline, CDR1 is MNHEY, CDR2 SMNVEV (reference sequence). Trimming shortened V by 2 bases and J by 4 bases, and 24 bases separated the two germline ends. The CDR3: CASSLAVAGRPFEYEQYF. CDR3 nucleotide sequence: TGTGCCAGCAGTTTAGCCGTGGCAGGGCGGCCTTTCGAGTACGAGCAGTACTTC.

This chain connects TRBV19 to TRBJ2-2; D is possibly TRBD1 or TRBD2 (5 bases each). The CDR3 runs to 15 residues. V lost 7 bases and J lost 0, with 12 bases in between. Germline V CDR1 and CDR2: LNHDA, SQIVND (reference sequence). CDR3 sequence (DNA): TGTGCCAGTAAAGGGGACGGCCCGAACACCGGGGAGCTGTTTTTT. Amino acid sequence: CASKGDGPNTGELFF.

The chain carries TRBV19 and TRBJ2-2; 7 bases are a match to TRBD1. The V and J ends lost 3 bases and 4 bases, in that order; junction bases with no gene match: 8. Germline CDR1 and CDR2: LNHDA and SQIVND (reference sequence). The CDR3 runs 16 residues. The CDR3 region is CASSMRQGDGTGELFF. CDR3 DNA sequence: TGTGCCAGTAGTATGCGGCAGGGGGACGGCACCGGGGAGCTGTTTTTT. Supplemented by reference TRBV19 and TRBJ2-2, the full variable domain reads DGGITQSPKYLFRKEGQNVTLSCEQNLNHDAMYWYRQDPGQGLRLIYYSQIVNDFQKGDIAEGYSVSREKKESFPLTVTSAQKNPTAFYLCASSMRQGDGTGELFFGEGSRLTVL.

The chain carries TRBV19 and TRBJ2-7; 8 nucleotides line up with TRBD2. J gave up 2 bases and V 5 bases, and 8 bases lay outside the gene matches. The CDR3 loop spans 15 amino acids. From germline, CDR1 is LNHDA and CDR2 SQIVND (reference sequence). The CDR3: CASSPPPGGAYEQYF. The CDR3 DNA reads as TGTGCCAGTAGTCCCCCTCCGGGGGGGGCCTACGAGCAGTACTTC.

This clone was detected only a few times. The sample contains more than one DNA sequence encoding this CDR3. J is TRBJ2-1 and V is TRBV27; 9 bases line up with TRBD2. Losses at the gene ends were 1 base for V and 2 bases for J; bases not matched to a gene: 0. Per the germline V gene, CDR1 is MNHEY and CDR2 is SMNVEV (reference sequence). The CDR3 sequence is 15 residues long. CDR3 DNA sequence: TGTGCCAGCAGTTTATTAGCGGGGGCCTACAATGAGCAGTTCTTC. Its translation is CASSLLAGAYNEQFF.

CDR3 coding DNA: TGTGCCAGTAGTATAGGAGTGGGGAACTATGGCTACACCTTC. Translating gives CASSIGVGNYGYTF. This rearrangement joins TRBV19 to TRBJ1-2, with D hard to call. Trimming pared 1 base from V and 2 bases from J, leaving 8 bases between. The CDR3 sequence is 14 residues long. From germline, CDR1 is LNHDA and CDR2 SQIVND (reference sequence).

The CDR3 DNA is TGTGCCAGCAGCCGAGGGACTAGAGACTACGAGCAGTACTTC. This gives the protein CASSRGTRDYEQYF. This chain uses TRBV4-2 with TRBJ2-7, with 8 nucleotides matching TRBD2. In germline, CDR1 is LGHNA, CDR2 YNFKEQ. After removal of 4 bases from V and 3 bases from J, the junction contained 5 bases not matched to a gene. This CDR3 is 14 amino acids long.

The genes are TRBV6-5 and TRBJ2-1, with D possibly matching TRBD1 (5 bases). The germline gives CDR1 MNHEY, CDR2 SVGAGI. The V end lost 2 bases, the J end lost 0 bases, and 8 bases lay between the germline ends. This CDR3 is built from 15 residues. Here the CDR3 reads CASSYDRLSYNEQFF. DNA for the CDR3: TGTGCCAGCAGTTACGACAGACTCTCCTACAATGAGCAGTTCTTC.

The genes are TRBV6-5 and TRBJ2-5, with D possibly matching TRBD2 (5 bases). Germline assignment: CDR1 MNHEY and CDR2 SVGAGI. The CDR3 runs to 15 residues. V dropped 2 bases and J dropped 5 bases, with 15 bases sitting between them. The CDR3 region has the DNA TGTGCCAGCAGTTACACGCTCGGGGAGTCGGAGACCCAGTACTTC. Protein: CASSYTLGESETQYF.

The V gene is TRBV7-6, the J gene TRBJ2-3, with 9 bases fitting TRBD2. Germline V gene sequence: CDR1 SGHVS, CDR2 FNYEAQ. The CDR3 loop spans 17 amino acids. V was clipped by 0 bases and J by 4 bases; unmatched bases: 8. CDR3 residues: CASSLAGAGGPADTQYF. CDR3 in DNA: TGTGCCAGCAGCTTAGCGGGGGCGGGAGGGCCCGCAGATACGCAGTATTTT.

V is TRBV11-2 and J is TRBJ2-5; no definite D call. This CDR3 is built from 16 residues. The germline CDR1 and CDR2 sequences are SGHAT and FQNNGV. Trimming cost V 1 base and J 1 base, with 13 bases left between them. CDR3 protein: CASSLVGFGLQETQYF. DNA for the CDR3: TGTGCCAGCAGCTTAGTGGGTTTCGGGCTCCAAGAGACCCAGTACTTC.

The rearrangement joins TRBV11-2 to TRBJ2-7; weak D call: TRBD2 (6 bases). The CDR3 loop spans 15 amino acids. V was clipped by 5 bases and J by 1 base, with 15 bases between them. CDR1 and CDR2 from the germline V gene are SGHAT and FQNNGV. CDR3 sequence (DNA): TGTGCCAGCAGCCCCGGGGCTAGCGTTTCCTACGAGCAGTACTTC. Residues: CASSPGASVSYEQYF.

This clone was counted between two and nine times. This chain connects TRBV6-1 to TRBJ1-5, with TRBD1 matching over 8 bases. Trimming removed 8 bases from V and 3 bases from J; junction bases left unmatched: 3. The CDR3 contains 13 residues. Germline CDR1 reads MNHNS; CDR2 reads SASEGT. DNA for the CDR3: TGTGCCAGCGGGGACAGGCTCAATCAGCCCCAGCATTTT. Translating it yields CASGDRLNQPQHF.

This clone appeared once. The chain couples TRBV7-9 to TRBJ2-2; perhaps TRBD2 as D (5 bases). This CDR3 spans 14 amino acids. Trimming stripped 5 bases from V and 6 bases from J, with 13 bases between. The germline CDR1 and CDR2 sequences are SEHNR and FQNEAQ (reference sequence). This CDR3 reads CASSPLEGAGELFF. As DNA, the CDR3 is TGTGCCAGCAGCCCGCTAGAGGGAGCCGGGGAGCTGTTTTTT.

The genes are TRBV5-1 and TRBJ1-4; D call uncertain. Trimming removed 0 bases from V and 4 bases from J, with 10 bases in between. CDR1 SGHRS and CDR2 YFSETQ come from the germline V gene. There are 15 residues in the CDR3. The chain's CDR3 is CASSLGQDYNEKLFF. DNA of the CDR3: TGCGCCAGCAGCTTGGGGCAGGATTATAATGAAAAACTGTTTTTT.

This chain joins TRBV5-1 and TRBJ2-1, with D maybe TRBD1 (6 bases). V was trimmed by 0 bases and J by 1 base, leaving 11 bases between them. The germline V gene encodes CDR1 SGHRS and CDR2 YFSETQ. The CDR3 spans 16 residues. In DNA, the CDR3 is TGCGCCAGCAGCTTGGGAGGCAGGGGATCCTACAATGAGCAGTTCTTC. Its protein is CASSLGGRGSYNEQFF.

J is TRBJ1-4 and V is TRBV5-3; tentative D call: TRBD1 (5 bases). TRBV5-3 is an open reading frame whose function is uncertain. The V and J ends lost 1 base and 6 bases respectively, with 7 bases between them. This CDR3 is 13 amino acids long. CDR3 in DNA: TGTGCCAGAAGCTTGTCGGGGGATGAAAAACTGTTTTTT. It yields the protein CARSLSGDEKLFF.

The chain couples TRBV13 to TRBJ2-3; D may be TRBD1 (6 bases). Between the trimmed V and J ends, which lost 5 bases and 2 bases, there was a span of 14 bases. CDR1 is PRHDT and CDR2 is FYEKMQ in the germline V gene (reference sequence). The CDR3 extends over 15 amino acids. CDR3 in amino acids: CASSVRGQYTDTQYF. Here the CDR3 DNA reads TGTGCCAGCAGCGTCCGCGGACAGTACACAGATACGCAGTATTTT. The full variable domain, completed using reference TRBV13 and TRBJ2-3, is AAGVIQSPRHLIKEKRETATLKCYPIPRHDTVYWYQQGPGQDPQFLISFYEKMQSDKGSIPDRFSAQQFSDYHSELNMSSLELGDSALYFCASSVRGQYTDTQYFGPGTRLTVL.

The chain couples TRBV6-5 to TRBJ2-7, with 8 bases aligning to TRBD1. From germline, CDR1 is MNHEY and CDR2 SVGAGI. The CDR3 consists of 15 residues. V shed 2 bases, J shed 5 bases, and the junction held 8 bases outside the gene matches. CDR3 in amino acids: CASSYTGQGVNEQYF. CDR3 DNA sequence: TGTGCCAGCAGTTACACCGGACAGGGAGTCAACGAGCAGTACTTC.

Note on this clone: Other DNA sequences of this sample code for an identical CDR3. The chain couples TRBV29-1 to TRBJ2-7; TRBD1 matches at 9 bases. The trim removed 4 bases at V and 3 bases at J, leaving 4 bases unmatched. The CDR3 runs 13 residues. Looked up from germline, CDR1 is SQVTM and CDR2 is ANQGSEA. This CDR3 is CSVGGTGNYEQYF. CDR3 DNA sequence: TGCAGCGTTGGGGGGACAGGGAACTACGAGCAGTACTTC.

The V call is TRBV5-6, the J call TRBJ1-3, with D uncertain. Germline CDR1 and CDR2: SGHDT and YYEEEE. The CDR3 contains 15 residues. V dropped 0 bases and J dropped 0 bases, with 7 bases sitting between them. The DNA of the CDR3 is TGTGCCAGCAGCTTGGCCCCAAGCTCTGGAAACACCATATATTTT. It is translated as CASSLAPSSGNTIYF. Supplemented by reference TRBV5-6 and TRBJ1-3, the full variable domain reads DAGVTQSPTHLIKTRGQQVTLRCSPKSGHDTVSWYQQALGQGPQFIFQYYEEEERQRGNFPDRFSGHQFPNYSSELNVNALLLGDSALYLCASSLAPSSGNTIYFGEGSWLTVV.